These 9 T cell receptor beta chains share one sample of origin, sequenced in a study of T cells in localized non-small cell lung cancer. The data were produced by immunoSEQ multiplex PCR, yet TCRdb's version contains in-frame clones alone and is incomplete. The sample has some 10,000 clones; 85% to 95% are singletons. Material: peripheral blood, obtained before any cancer treatment. All receptors come from a male donor at least 60 years old with stage III lung adenocarcinoma.

The chain employs TRBV19 and TRBJ2-1, with D possibly TRBD1 on 6 matching bases. The germline V gene encodes CDR1 LNHDA and CDR2 SQIVND (reference sequence). This CDR3 is 13 amino acids long. Trimming cost V 1 base and J 9 bases, with 10 bases left between them. CDR3 residues: CASSIGGGFEQFF. Here the CDR3 DNA reads TGTGCCAGTAGTATAGGAGGGGGTTTTGAGCAGTTCTTC.

The CDR3 spells CASSLTGSTEAFF. The CDR3, as DNA: TGTGCCAGCTCACTCACAGGGAGCACTGAAGCTTTCTTT. This chain joins TRBV18 and TRBJ1-1, with a tentative D call TRBD1 (6 bases). V lost 4 bases and J lost 4, with 10 bases in between. Germline V gene data show CDR1 as KGHSH and CDR2 as LQKENI. The CDR3 is 13 amino acids.

The chain recombines TRBV15 with TRBJ2-3, with TRBD2 as a possible D gene (6 bases). V was shortened by 1 base and J by 2 bases, with 16 bases between the two germline ends. Germline-derived CDR1 and CDR2 are LNHNV and YYDKDF (reference sequence). CDR3 length: 17 amino acids. CDR3 amino acids: CATSRASWLAFTDTQYF. CDR3 bases: TGTGCCACCAGCAGAGCCTCCTGGCTAGCGTTCACAGATACGCAGTATTTT.

This chain joins TRBV6-5 and TRBJ2-2; the D is unclear. V lost 0 bases, J lost 8 bases, and 10 bases lay in between. CDR3 length: 14 residues. Per germline, CDR1 MNHEY and CDR2 SVGAGI. The CDR3 coding sequence is TGTGCCAGCAGTTACTCGAGGAACCCAGGGGAGCTGTTTTTT. Translation gives CASSYSRNPGELFF.

The chain carries TRBV6-4 and TRBJ2-1; the D is unclear. Germline CDR1 MRHNA, CDR2 SNTAGT. The CDR3 runs 15 residues. V was pared by 4 bases and J by 0 bases, with 10 bases between. In DNA form, the CDR3 reads TGTGCCAGCAGTGTTAGCCGAAGCTCCTACAATGAGCAGTTCTTC. As protein: CASSVSRSSYNEQFF.

The rearrangement joins TRBV29-1 to TRBJ1-1; D is possibly TRBD1 (6 bases). This CDR3 contains 15 residues. Germline V gives CDR1 SQVTM, CDR2 ANQGSEA. V shed 7 bases and J shed 2 bases, with 20 bases lying between them. CDR3 region: CSATSWGADNTEAFF. In DNA form, the CDR3 reads TGCAGCGCCACCTCGTGGGGGGCGGACAACACTGAAGCTTTCTTT. The full variable domain, in which reference TRBV29-1 and TRBJ1-1 provide the parts outside the CDR3, is SAVISQKPSRDICQRGTSLTIQCQVDSQVTMMFWYRQQPGQSLTLIATANQGSEATYESGFVIDKFPISRPNLTFSTLTVSNMSPEDSSIYLCSATSWGADNTEAFFGQGTRLTVV.

The V gene is TRBV5-1, the J gene TRBJ1-1, with TRBD1 as a possible D gene (6 bases). CDR3 size: 15 residues. Trimming shortened V by 0 bases and J by 3 bases, and 12 bases separated the two germline ends. From germline, CDR1 is SGHRS and CDR2 YFSETQ. The CDR3: CASSLEVGQYTEAFF. The CDR3 DNA is TGCGCCAGCAGCTTGGAGGTGGGACAATACACTGAAGCTTTCTTT.

This chain joins TRBV7-9 and TRBJ1-2; D may be TRBD1 (5 bases). Germline CDR1 is SEHNR and CDR2 is FQNEAQ (reference sequence). There are 14 residues in the CDR3. The V and J ends lost 7 bases and 2 bases respectively, with 14 bases between them. The CDR3, as DNA: TGTGCCAGCACCCTCCCGGGGGAGAACTATGGCTACACCTTC. Its protein product is CASTLPGENYGYTF.

J is TRBJ2-5 and V is TRBV5-1; the D gene could be TRBD1 or TRBD2 (6 bases each). This CDR3 region has 13 residues. CDR1 is SGHRS, CDR2 YFSETQ, per germline. With 4 bases removed from V and 4 bases from J, the gap between germline ends came to 11 bases. The CDR3 here is CASSLGGGETQYF. CDR3 coding DNA: TGCGCCAGCAGCCTGGGGGGCGGAGAGACCCAGTACTTC.